The 15 T cell receptor beta chains below all came from one sample that was sequenced in a study of T cell responses to AZD1222 COVID-19 vaccine. TCRdb's table, derived via immunoSEQ multiplex PCR, lists solely in-frame clones and lacks some. The sample gives 120,000 to 150,000 clones, roughly nine tenths of which show up once; roughly 1.7% is in the top ten. Material: peripheral blood, obtained 28 days after the second AZD1222 dose. Receptor source: an adult who received the AZD1222 COVID-19 vaccine.

The chain recombines TRBV10-3 with TRBJ2-1; D is uncertain. The germline V and J ends were trimmed by 0 bases and 14 bases, with 8 bases remaining between them. This CDR3 has 11 amino acids. The V gene's germline CDR1 is ENHRY and CDR2 SYGVKD. The CDR3 spells CAISESGSEFF. CDR3 DNA sequence: TGTGCCATCAGTGAGTCAGGTTCGGAGTTCTTC.

This chain uses TRBV2 with TRBJ2-2, with D maybe TRBD1 (6 bases). V was trimmed by 4 bases and J by 1 base, leaving 10 bases between them. Germline values: CDR1 SNHLY, CDR2 FYNNEI. The CDR3 consists of 15 residues. The CDR3 DNA follows: TGTGCCAGCAGTGTGGGGGCGCGGAACACCGGGGAGCTGTTTTTT. Protein product: CASSVGARNTGELFF.

This clone was detected once. The rearrangement joins TRBV5-1 to TRBJ2-3; 8 bases map to TRBD1. CDR1 SGHRS and CDR2 YFSETQ come from the germline V gene. V shed 4 bases, J shed 0 bases, and the junction held 7 bases outside the gene matches. The CDR3 loop spans 16 amino acids. The CDR3 spells CASSTRTGQSTDTQYF. CDR3 sequence (DNA): TGCGCCAGCAGCACCCGGACAGGGCAGAGCACAGATACGCAGTATTTT.

The chain uses TRBV9 and TRBJ1-3, with D possibly TRBD1 on 5 matching bases. The ends were cut back, 7 bases at V and 4 bases at J, with 9 bases in the middle. The CDR3 length is 12 residues. The germline V gene encodes CDR1 SGDLS and CDR2 YYNGEE. The CDR3 spells CASGQEGNTIYF. The CDR3 coding sequence is TGTGCCAGCGGACAAGAGGGAAACACCATATATTTT.

The rearrangement joins TRBV19 to TRBJ1-5; 8 bases line up with TRBD1. The germline CDR1 and CDR2 sequences are LNHDA and SQIVND (reference sequence). The CDR3 is 15 amino acids. V was clipped by 7 bases and J by 0 bases; unmatched bases: 5. CDR3 DNA sequence: TGTGCCAGTACTAAGACAGGGGATAGCAATCAGCCCCAGCATTTT. Translated: CASTKTGDSNQPQHF.

V and J are TRBV6-6 and TRBJ2-7; 9 bases are shared with TRBD1. The CDR3 extends over 15 amino acids. Trimming cost V 6 bases and J 3 bases; bases outside gene matches: 9. Germline V gene sequence: CDR1 MNHNY, CDR2 SVGAGI (reference sequence). The CDR3 spells CASRAGQGIGYEQYV. The CDR3 DNA follows: TGTGCCAGCAGGGCGGGACAGGGAATCGGCTACGAGCAGTACGTC.

The chain uses TRBV18 and TRBJ1-3; D is undetermined. The germline V gene encodes CDR1 KGHSH and CDR2 LQKENI. V lost 1 base and J lost 0, with 10 bases in between. CDR3 length: 16 amino acids. This CDR3 reads CASSPRAGSSGNTIYF. For the CDR3, the DNA is TGTGCCAGCTCACCACGGGCCGGGAGCTCTGGAAACACCATATATTTT.

CDR3 nucleotide sequence: TGTGCCAGCAGCCTGATGATCACCAACGATTATGGCTACACCTTC. It is translated as CASSLMITNDYGYTF. The chain carries TRBV6-5 and TRBJ1-2, with unresolved D. Germline values: CDR1 MNHEY, CDR2 SVGAGI. The CDR3 extends over 15 amino acids. Between the trimmed V and J ends, which lost 6 bases and 5 bases, there was a span of 19 bases.

V is TRBV9 and J is TRBJ2-3; no firm D call. CDR1 SGDLS and CDR2 YYNGEE come from the germline V gene. The V gene lost 0 bases and the J gene lost 4 bases, with 9 bases spanning the gap. This CDR3 has 14 residues. Written as DNA, the CDR3 is TGTGCCAGCAGCGTAGAGTCGTCCTCAGATACGCAGTATTTT. It specifies CASSVESSSDTQYF.

The chain has TRBV29-1 and TRBJ1-3; no clear D. Trimming left V 5 bases short and J 4 bases short, with 12 bases between. Germline V gene lookup returns CDR1 SQVTM and CDR2 ANQGSEA. The CDR3 covers 13 residues. The CDR3 DNA follows: TGCAGCGTTCGGGCAGGAGACGGAAACACCATATATTTT. This gives the protein CSVRAGDGNTIYF.

The V call is TRBV28, the J call TRBJ2-7, with D tentatively TRBD1 (5 bases). CDR3 length: 14 amino acids. Germline assignment: CDR1 MDHEN and CDR2 SYDVKM. V was cut by 5 bases and J by 2 bases, with 13 bases left in between. The CDR3 loop reads CASSVARAPYEQYV. For the CDR3, the DNA is TGTGCCAGCAGTGTGGCCAGGGCCCCCTACGAGCAGTACGTC.

The chain links TRBV2 to TRBJ1-6; 9 nucleotides align to TRBD1. CDR1 and CDR2 (germline): SNHLY, FYNNEI. The CDR3 covers 15 residues. Trimming at V came to 5 bases and at J to 7 bases, leaving 6 bases not matched to a gene. This chain's CDR3 is CASSQLQGANSPLHF. CDR3 in DNA: TGTGCCAGCAGTCAACTACAGGGGGCCAATTCACCCCTCCACTTT.

The V and J genes are TRBV14 and TRBJ1-4; possibly TRBD1 for D (6 bases). With 7 bases removed from V and 10 bases from J, the gap between germline ends came to 19 bases. Germline CDR1 is SGHDN and CDR2 is FVKESK. This CDR3 contains 14 residues. For the CDR3, the DNA is TGTGCCAGCAACCCTACGGGCAGGGGAGGAAAACTGTTTTTT. It codes for CASNPTGRGGKLFF.

The chain recombines TRBV6-2 or TRBV6-3 with TRBJ1-5; TRBD1 might be the D (6 bases). Germline V gene lookup returns CDR1 MNHEY and CDR2 SVGEGT. The CDR3 covers 16 residues. Trimming removed 0 bases at V and 6 bases at J, with 15 bases between. CDR3 DNA: TGTGCCAGCAGTTACTCGATGGGGGCAGGGCTTCAGCCCCAGCATTTT. Its protein product is CASSYSMGAGLQPQHF.

This rearrangement joins TRBV28 to TRBJ2-5; 8 bases are a match to TRBD2. CDR3 length: 14 residues. Per germline, CDR1 MDHEN and CDR2 SYDVKM. J lost 2 bases, V lost 6 bases, and 5 bases had no gene match. The CDR3 spells CASRSGGAQETQYF. The CDR3 region has the DNA TGTGCCAGCAGGTCGGGGGGGGCTCAAGAGACCCAGTACTTC.